Listed here are 15 T cell receptor beta chains from one sample, sequenced in a study of identical twins. TCRdb fed the 5' RACE reads into MiXCR, producing one record per CDR3 protein. The sample records approximately 250,000 distinct CDR3 sequences, approximately 7.1% being singletons. These sequences were also reported in another study, on T cells expressing NK-cell markers.

Sequencing input: CD8+ T cells sorted from blood. These receptors came from a woman aged 18-29 years in good health.

This clonotype showed up just a few times. V is TRBV27 and J is TRBJ2-7, with 9 bases matching TRBD2. CDR3 size: 13 residues. Germline CDR1 MNHEY, CDR2 SMNVEV (reference sequence). V was pared by 8 bases and J by 8 bases, with 10 bases of the junction left unmatched. The CDR3 region is CASRDSGSWQQYF. The CDR3 bases are TGTGCCAGCCGCGATAGCGGGAGCTGGCAGCAGTACTTC.

Ten or more counts support this clonotype. The CDR3, as DNA: TGTGCCAGCAGTTTAAACTCCTACAATGAGCAGTTCTTC. Its translation is CASSLNSYNEQFF. The chain joins TRBV6-2 or TRBV6-3 to TRBJ2-1; D is ambiguous. The CDR3 sequence is 13 residues long. Trimming left V 4 bases short and J 0 bases short, with 4 bases between. Germline V lookup: CDR1 MNHEY, CDR2 SVGEGT.

This clonotype was seen a few times. This sequence joins TRBV7-9 and TRBJ2-7; D is uncertain. The germline V gene has CDR1 SEHNR and CDR2 FQNEAQ (reference sequence). V dropped 1 base and J dropped 6 bases, with 10 bases sitting between them. The CDR3 contains 13 residues. This CDR3 reads CASSLEPRAEQYF. The CDR3 bases are TGTGCCAGCAGCTTAGAACCTAGGGCCGAGCAGTACTTC.

The sample holds a few counts of this clonotype. This chain uses TRBV2 with TRBJ2-6; D is perhaps TRBD1 (5 bases). Trimming cost V 0 bases and J 4 bases, with 10 bases left between them. CDR1 is SNHLY and CDR2 is FYNNEI in the germline V gene. The CDR3 loop spans 16 amino acids. The CDR3 DNA follows: TGTGCCAGCAGTGAAGCGGCAGGGCCCGGGGCCAACGTCCTGACTTTC. It is translated as CASSEAAGPGANVLTF.

In this sample, this clonotype turned up many times. The chain joins TRBV29-1 to TRBJ1-1, with D unclear. This CDR3 comprises 11 residues. Deletions cut 4 bases from V and 5 bases from J, with 8 bases between. CDR1 SQVTM and CDR2 ANQGSEA come from the germline V gene. CDR3 DNA sequence: TGCAGCGTTGGCAGTTATACTGAAGCTTTCTTT. Translation gives CSVGSYTEAFF.

V gene TRBV25-1 combines with J gene TRBJ2-5; 11 bases are shared with TRBD2. Germline trimming cut 6 bases from V and 3 bases from J; bases unmatched to any gene: 15. The CDR3 totals 18 residues. Germline CDR1 reads MGHDK; CDR2 reads SYGVNS. CDR3 in DNA: TGTGCCAGCAGCACGAGGACTAGCGGGTGCGCCCCTAAAGAGACCCAGTACTTC. It encodes CASSTRTSGCAPKETQYF.

This clonotype was counted a few times. The chain uses TRBV6-5 and TRBJ1-1; TRBD1 aligns across 9 bases. The junction had 7 bases not matched to a gene; V was cut back by 4 bases and J by 7 bases. The CDR3 extends over 14 amino acids. CDR1 and CDR2 from the germline V gene are MNHEY and SVGAGI. The CDR3 DNA reads TGTGCCAGCAGTTCGACAGGGGGGATAGGTGAAGCTTTCTTT. This codes for CASSSTGGIGEAFF.

This clonotype was seen only a few times. The V and J genes are TRBV27 and TRBJ2-1, with TRBD2 matching over 15 bases. Per the germline V gene, CDR1 is MNHEY and CDR2 is SMNVEV (reference sequence). The J segment lost 7 bases and the V segment lost 2 bases, leaving 15 bases of the junction unmatched. The CDR3 has 20 residues. The CDR3 spells CASSLPPGGSGTSGRNEQFF. In DNA, the CDR3 is TGTGCCAGCAGTTTACCCCCCGGGGGGTCGGGGACTAGCGGGAGGAATGAGCAGTTCTTC.

This clonotype was seen ten or more times. The chain couples TRBV12-3 or TRBV12-4 to TRBJ1-1, with D unclear. Trimming pared 8 bases from V and 8 bases from J, leaving 12 bases between. CDR3 length: 11 residues. CDR3 nucleotides: TGTGCCAGCTGCACAGAGCCGGAAGCTTTCTTT. Translation: CASCTEPEAFF.

This clonotype has a handful of counts. The chain combines TRBV20-1 with TRBJ2-1, with D perhaps being TRBD1 or TRBD2 (5 bases each). Trimming removed 3 bases at V and 8 bases at J, with 20 bases between. The germline CDR1 and CDR2 sequences are DFQATT and SNEGSKA (reference sequence). The CDR3 consists of 15 residues. CDR3 DNA sequence: TGCAGTGCTAGCGCCACGGGGCCGGTTGCCGATGAGCAGTTCTTC. Protein sequence: CSASATGPVADEQFF.

The V call is TRBV29-1, the J call TRBJ2-2; D might be TRBD1 (6 bases). The CDR3 totals 15 residues. Trimming left V 7 bases short and J 3 bases short, with 18 bases between. Germline lookup yields CDR1 SQVTM and CDR2 ANQGSEA. The chain's CDR3 is CSAQRVGAHTGELFF. The CDR3 DNA reads as TGCAGCGCGCAACGCGTGGGGGCGCACACCGGGGAGCTGTTTTTT.

Ten or more counts support this clonotype. The chain is built from TRBV7-9 and TRBJ1-1, with D hard to call. Germline CDR1 and CDR2: SEHNR and FQNEAQ (reference sequence). The CDR3 length is 12 residues. Trimming took 3 bases from V and 4 from J, leaving 6 bases between them. The CDR3 sequence: CASSLRVTEAFF. CDR3 DNA: TGTGCCAGCAGCTTGCGGGTCACTGAAGCTTTCTTT.

V usage is TRBV9 and J usage is TRBJ2-1; 10 nucleotides match TRBD2. Germline V gene lookup returns CDR1 SGDLS and CDR2 YYNGEE. V was clipped by 2 bases and J by 7 bases; unmatched bases: 9. The CDR3 has 16 amino acids. The CDR3 sequence: CASSVKLAGWNNEQFF. The CDR3 DNA reads as TGTGCCAGCAGCGTTAAACTAGCGGGATGGAATAATGAGCAGTTCTTC. The full variable domain, in which reference TRBV9 and TRBJ2-1 provide the parts outside the CDR3, is DSGVTQTPKHLITATGQRVTLRCSPRSGDLSVYWYQQSLDQGLQFLIQYYNGEERAKGNILERFSAQQFPDLHSELNLSSLELGDSALYFCASSVKLAGWNNEQFFGPGTRLTVL.

This clonotype occurred a few times. This sequence joins TRBV4-3 and TRBJ1-1; D is undetermined. The CDR3 loop spans 13 amino acids. The V gene lost 6 bases and the J gene lost 1 base, with 9 bases spanning the gap. CDR1 and CDR2 (germline): LGHNA, YSLEER. The CDR3 protein is CASSESGNTEAFF. The CDR3 nucleotides are TGCGCCAGCAGTGAGTCGGGGAACACTGAAGCTTTCTTT.

This clonotype was detected many times. J is TRBJ2-1 and V is TRBV6-4; 13 bases map to TRBD2. This CDR3 is 15 amino acids long. Germline-derived CDR1 and CDR2 are MRHNA and SNTAGT. The trim removed 6 bases at V and 7 bases at J, leaving 6 bases unmatched. The CDR3 DNA sequence: TGTGCCAGCAGCGCGACTAGCGGGGGGAGTAATGAGCAGTTCTTC. Protein: CASSATSGGSNEQFF.